Presented here are 28 T cell receptor beta chains from one specimen sequenced in a study of blood T cells in healthy people across ages (dated by TCRdb to about 2015). Library generation was performed with 5' RACE. Sequencing was performed on an Illumina HiSeq 2500. A second PCR of roughly 6 to 11 cycles was run with a J-beta primer mix and a sample-barcoded 5' primer. TCRdb reworked the public reads: Q25 trimming with fastp, MiXCR clone assembly, productive beta chains retained. Rows are combined by CDR3 protein, so each entry shows the most common genes and DNA. This sample holds about 680,000 distinct CDR3 sequences; roughly 50% were observed only once. The ten largest account for 25% to 35% of the sample. Specimen: blood. These receptors were obtained from a woman aged 55-70 years in good health.

CDR3 nucleotide sequence: TGTGCCAGCAGCTTAGGGCTAGTCAGAGATACGCAGTATTTT. This translates into CASSLGLVRDTQYF. The chain recombines TRBV7-2 with TRBJ2-3, with no clear D. Between the trimmed V and J ends, which lost 1 base and 5 bases, there was a span of 10 bases. This CDR3 has 14 residues. Germline V gives CDR1 SGHTA, CDR2 FQGNSA.

The chain recombines TRBV7-9 with TRBJ2-5, with TRBD1 matching over 9 bases. From germline, CDR1 is SEHNR and CDR2 FQNEAQ (reference sequence). V shed 7 bases and J 11 bases; nucleotides not matched to a gene: 26. CDR3 length: 18 amino acids. The CDR3 spells CASNPGTGSRSSYNEQYF. CDR3 coding DNA: TGTGCCAGCAACCCCGGGACAGGGAGCCGCTCGTCCTACAATGAGCAGTACTTC. Full variable domain (outside the CDR3, taken from reference TRBV7-9 and TRBJ2-5): DTGVSQNPRHKITKRGQNVTFRCDPISEHNRLYWYRQTLGQGPEFLTYFQNEAQLEKSRLLSDRFSAERPKGSFSTLEIQRTEQGDSAMYLCASNPGTGSRSSYNEQYFGPGTRLLVL.

Turning to this clonotype: A junction boundary mismatches the germline segment, possibly from a read error. The chain carries TRBV20-1 and TRBJ2-4; a possible D gene is TRBD1 (6 bases). Germline loops: CDR1 DFQATT, CDR2 SNEGSKA (reference sequence). The CDR3 has 14 amino acids. CDR3 sequence reads: CSARQQGAKNIQYF. The CDR3 DNA follows: TGCAGTGCTAGGCAACAGGGAGCCAAAAACATTCAGTACTTT.

The chain recombines TRBV12-3 or TRBV12-4 with TRBJ1-6, with D maybe TRBD1 (5 bases). The ends were cut back, 2 bases at V and 9 bases at J, with 11 bases in the middle. The CDR3 covers 14 residues. CDR3 in DNA: TGTGCCAGCAGTTTACGAGGGGACGGTTCACCCCTCCACTTT. It is translated as CASSLRGDGSPLHF.

The CDR3 nucleotides read TGTGCCAGCAGCTCTCTCCGGGACAGCTATTATGGCTACACCTTC. Its translation: CASSSLRDSYYGYTF. V gene TRBV5-5 combines with J gene TRBJ1-2, with 7 positions matching TRBD1. Trimming cost V 3 bases and J 5 bases; bases outside gene matches: 10. The CDR3 is 15 residues long. Germline V lookup: CDR1 SGHKS, CDR2 YYEKEE (reference sequence). The variable domain in full, completed from reference TRBV5-5 and TRBJ1-2, reads DAGVTQSPTHLIKTRGQQVTLRCSPISGHKSVSWYQQVLGQGPQFIFQYYEKEERGRGNFPDRFSARQFPNYSSELNVNALLLGDSALYLCASSSLRDSYYGYTFGSGTRLTVV.

This clonotype has more than one count but fewer than ten. V usage is TRBV5-1 and J usage is TRBJ2-5; 8 positions match TRBD2. Germline-derived CDR1 and CDR2 are SGHRS and YFSETQ. The V and J ends lost 4 bases and 5 bases, in that order; junction bases with no gene match: 10. The CDR3 has 15 residues. This CDR3 is CASSTGRTSLETQYF. DNA for the CDR3: TGCGCCAGCAGCACTGGCCGGACTAGCTTGGAGACCCAGTACTTC. The variable domain in full, with the rest retrieved from reference TRBV5-1 and TRBJ2-5, is KAGVTQTPRYLIKTRGQQVTLSCSPISGHRSVSWYQQTPGQGLQFLFEYFSETQRNKGNFPGRFSGRQFSNSRSEMNVSTLELGDSALYLCASSTGRTSLETQYFGPGTRLLVL.

This clonotype occurred a few times. The chain combines TRBV7-8 with TRBJ1-5, with D maybe TRBD1 (6 bases). CDR1 and CDR2 (germline): SGHVS, FQNEAQ. V shed 6 bases and J shed 6 bases, with 18 bases lying between them. CDR3 length: 15 amino acids. CDR3 amino acids: CASSRVEGGSQPQHF. For the CDR3, the DNA is TGTGCCAGCAGTAGGGTGGAGGGGGGCAGTCAGCCCCAGCATTTT.

As concerns this clonotype: One end of the junction fails to match germline, which may point to a read error. V usage is TRBV6-2 or TRBV6-3 and J usage is TRBJ2-7; TRBD2 matches at 13 bases. This CDR3 has 15 residues. Germline lookup yields CDR1 MNHEY and CDR2 SVGEGT. For the CDR3, the DNA is TGTGCCAGTAGTTACTCGACTAGCGGGGGGTACGAGCAGTACTTC. Residues: CASSYSTSGGYEQYF.

The V call is TRBV5-1, the J call TRBJ2-1; 7 positions match TRBD2. The DNA matches TRBJ2-7 better at its end, which makes the J call doubtful. Germline V lookup: CDR1 SGHRS, CDR2 YFSETQ. The CDR3 runs to 15 residues. This CDR3 is CASSDLAGSYNEQYF. The CDR3 DNA is TGCGCCAGCAGCGACTTAGCGGGTTCCTACAATGAGCAGTACTTC.

This clonotype came up a few times. J is TRBJ2-5 and V is TRBV12-3 or TRBV12-4, with TRBD2 matching 7 bases. CDR3 size: 16 residues. After removal of 3 bases from V and 1 base from J, the junction contained 8 bases not matched to a gene. CDR3: CASSLGWRTSQETQYF. CDR3 bases: TGTGCCAGCAGTTTGGGTTGGAGGACTAGCCAAGAGACCCAGTACTTC.

The V and J genes are TRBV7-6 and TRBJ2-5; no clear D. The length of the CDR3 is 14 residues. CDR1 is SGHVS, CDR2 FNYEAQ, per germline. Between the trimmed V and J ends, which lost 1 base and 7 bases, there was a span of 13 bases. The CDR3 here is CASSLDGSSGTQYF. The CDR3 nucleotides read TGTGCCAGCAGCTTAGATGGGTCATCTGGGACCCAGTACTTC.

This clonotype was seen a handful of times. This chain links TRBV29-1 with TRBJ1-2; no clear D gene. The germline V and J ends were trimmed by 4 bases and 0 bases, with 12 bases remaining between them. There are 14 residues in the CDR3. Germline loops: CDR1 SQVTM, CDR2 ANQGSEA. CDR3 region: CSVVRDATNYGYTF. The CDR3 DNA sequence: TGCAGCGTTGTTCGAGACGCAACTAACTATGGCTACACCTTC.

The V call is TRBV2, the J call TRBJ2-5; 10 bases match TRBD2. The trim removed 6 bases at V and 11 bases at J, leaving 12 bases unmatched. The CDR3 loop spans 14 amino acids. Germline V gene sequence: CDR1 SNHLY, CDR2 FYNNEI. The CDR3, as DNA: TGTGCCAGCAGCACTAGCGGGAAGTACAATGAGCAGTACTTC. This translates into CASSTSGKYNEQYF. The full variable domain, completed using reference TRBV2 and TRBJ2-5, is EPEVTQTPSHQVTQMGQEVILRCVPISNHLYFYWYRQILGQKVEFLVSFYNNEISEKSEIFDDQFSVERPDGSNFTLKIRSTKLEDSAMYFCASSTSGKYNEQYFGPGTRLLVL.

The rearrangement joins TRBV6-5 to TRBJ2-3; TRBD1 aligns across 11 bases. J lost 5 bases, V lost 0 bases, and 4 bases had no gene match. CDR3 length: 16 residues. Germline assignment: CDR1 MNHEY and CDR2 SVGAGI. The CDR3 region is CASSYSGTGGEDTQYF. CDR3 nucleotides: TGTGCCAGCAGTTACTCCGGGACAGGGGGTGAAGATACGCAGTATTTT.

The chain combines TRBV29-1 with TRBJ2-7, with TRBD1 identical over 7 bases. The V segment lost 6 bases and the J segment 7 bases; nucleotides outside the gene matches: 15. CDR3 size: 14 residues. Looked up from germline, CDR1 is SQVTM and CDR2 is ANQGSEA. In DNA, the CDR3 is TGCAGCGTCGGAAGACAGGGCTTAGGGAATGAGCAGTACTTC. Its translation is CSVGRQGLGNEQYF.

A remark on this clonotype: This may come from a read error, since a much larger clone is one base off. V usage is TRBV7-2 and J usage is TRBJ2-7; possibly TRBD2 for D (5 bases). In germline, CDR1 is SGHTA, CDR2 FQGNSA. CDR3 size: 14 residues. Trimming left V 1 base short and J 3 bases short, with 10 bases between. The CDR3 sequence is CASSLGGVYYEQYF. Written as DNA, the CDR3 is TGTGCCAGCAGCTTAGGGGGAGTCTACTACGAGCAGTACTTC. Looking up the rest from reference TRBV7-2 and TRBJ2-7 gives the full variable domain: GAGVSQSPSNKVTEKGKDVELRCDPISGHTALYWYRQSLGQGLEFLIYFQGNSAPDKSGLPSDRFSAERTGGSVSTLTIQRTQQEDSAVYLCASSLGGVYYEQYFGPGTRLTVT.

The CDR3 loop is CASSLYRGSPRIYEQYF. In DNA, the CDR3 is TGTGCCAGCAGCTTATATCGCGGGAGTCCCCGCATATACGAGCAGTACTTC. The rearrangement joins TRBV7-3 to TRBJ2-7; TRBD2 aligns across 7 bases. Germline V CDR1 and CDR2: SGHTA, FQGTGA. Trimming took 2 bases from V and 4 from J; bases not matched to a gene: 14. The CDR3 totals 17 residues. Filled out from reference TRBV7-3 and TRBJ2-7, the complete variable domain reads GAGVSQTPSNKVTEKGKYVELRCDPISGHTALYWYRQSLGQGPEFLIYFQGTGAADDSGLPNDRFFAVRPEGSVSTLKIQRTERGDSAVYLCASSLYRGSPRIYEQYFGPGTRLTVT.

Ten or more counts support this clonotype. The chain recombines TRBV4-3 with TRBJ2-5; TRBD2 aligns across 8 bases. CDR1 is LGHNA, CDR2 YSLEER, per germline. The CDR3 length is 17 residues. V was pared by 1 base and J by 1 base, with 8 bases of the junction left unmatched. The CDR3 region is CASSQGPAGVTQETQYF. CDR3 sequence (DNA): TGCGCCAGCAGCCAAGGCCCAGCGGGAGTAACCCAAGAGACCCAGTACTTC.

This clonotype was seen a handful of times. V usage is TRBV5-1 and J usage is TRBJ2-7; no definite D call. There are 11 residues in the CDR3. V lost 4 bases, J lost 2 bases, and 4 bases lay in between. CDR1 and CDR2 from the germline V gene are SGHRS and YFSETQ. The CDR3 DNA follows: TGCGCCAGCAGCGAGACCTACGAGCAGTACTTC. Protein product: CASSETYEQYF.

This chain connects TRBV7-2 to TRBJ2-1; 10 positions agree with TRBD1. Losses at the gene ends were 5 bases for V and 4 bases for J; bases not matched to a gene: 20. CDR3 size: 20 residues. Germline-derived CDR1 and CDR2 are SGHTA and FQGNSA. In DNA, the CDR3 is TGTGCCAGCAGCGCCCGCCCGACAGGGGGCGTGAAGACCCAGTACAATGAGCAGTTCTTC. Translated: CASSARPTGGVKTQYNEQFF. The full variable domain, completed using reference TRBV7-2 and TRBJ2-1, is GAGVSQSPSNKVTEKGKDVELRCDPISGHTALYWYRQSLGQGLEFLIYFQGNSAPDKSGLPSDRFSAERTGGSVSTLTIQRTQQEDSAVYLCASSARPTGGVKTQYNEQFFGPGTRLTVL.

Points on this clonotype: One end of the junction does not line up with germline, which may come from a read error. The chain couples TRBV29-1 to TRBJ2-7, with 7 bases identical to TRBD1. Germline V lookup: CDR1 SQVTM, CDR2 ANQGSEA. The CDR3 totals 12 residues. The DNA of the CDR3 is TGTAGCTTCCACGGGACAGCCTACGAGCAGTACTTC. As protein: CSFHGTAYEQYF.

The rearrangement joins TRBV2 to TRBJ1-5, with D perhaps matching TRBD1 (5 bases). This CDR3 is 15 amino acids long. CDR1 is SNHLY, CDR2 FYNNEI, per germline. V was trimmed by 6 bases and J by 2 bases, leaving 14 bases between them. CDR3 coding DNA: TGTGCCAGCAGATTCGGGACGTATGGCAATCAGCCCCAGCATTTT. Amino acids: CASRFGTYGNQPQHF.

This chain links TRBV20-1 with TRBJ2-7; 10 nucleotides line up with TRBD2. The CDR3 length is 18 residues. Trimming cost V 0 bases and J 0 bases; bases outside gene matches: 11. The germline V gene encodes CDR1 DFQATT and CDR2 SNEGSKA (reference sequence). CDR3 residues: CSARDLTYIAGGSYEQYF. The DNA for the CDR3 is TGCAGTGCTAGAGATTTGACGTACATAGCGGGAGGCTCCTACGAGCAGTACTTC.

This clonotype was seen only a few times. This rearrangement joins TRBV9 to TRBJ2-7; D remains unclear. Germline V gives CDR1 SGDLS, CDR2 YYNGEE. The CDR3 sequence is 14 residues long. Trimming cost V 3 bases and J 2 bases, with 12 bases left between them. CDR3 loop: CASSETVETYEQYF. Written as DNA, the CDR3 is TGTGCCAGCAGCGAGACCGTCGAAACCTACGAGCAGTACTTC.

About this clonotype itself: Germline and junction disagree at one end, which may indicate a read error. This chain joins TRBV7-2 and TRBJ2-7; possibly TRBD1 for D (6 bases). CDR1 is SGHTA, CDR2 FQGNSA, per germline. The CDR3 is made up of 13 amino acids. The CDR3 spells CASSLDRFSEQYF. Written as DNA, the CDR3 is TGTGCTAGCAGCTTAGACAGGTTCAGCGAGCAGTACTTC.

V usage is TRBV6-5 and J usage is TRBJ2-1, with TRBD2 identical over 9 bases. Unmatched junction bases numbered 10, after V lost 7 bases and J lost 12 bases. The germline V gene encodes CDR1 MNHEY and CDR2 SVGAGI. The CDR3 length is 13 residues. The CDR3 sequence is CASTTSSGRTQFF. CDR3 DNA: TGTGCCAGCACCACCTCGAGCGGGAGGACGCAGTTCTTC.

This chain joins TRBV29-1 and TRBJ2-7; 10 nucleotides line up with TRBD2. The germline gives CDR1 SQVTM, CDR2 ANQGSEA. The CDR3 is 15 residues long. Germline trimming cut 5 bases from V and 6 bases from J; bases unmatched to any gene: 13. CDR3 nucleotides: TGCAGCGTTAGATGGGAGGGGAGGACTAGCGGCGAGCAGTACTTC. This translates into CSVRWEGRTSGEQYF.

About this clonotype itself: One end of the junction does not line up with germline, which may come from a read error. The CDR3 DNA reads as TGTGCCAGCAGCTTAGCGCTGGGTGAAGAACTGTTTTTT. Translated: CASSLALGEELFF. The V gene is TRBV7-7, the J gene TRBJ1-4, with D uncertain. The germline V gene encodes CDR1 SSHAT and CDR2 FNYEAQ (reference sequence). The CDR3 runs to 13 residues.